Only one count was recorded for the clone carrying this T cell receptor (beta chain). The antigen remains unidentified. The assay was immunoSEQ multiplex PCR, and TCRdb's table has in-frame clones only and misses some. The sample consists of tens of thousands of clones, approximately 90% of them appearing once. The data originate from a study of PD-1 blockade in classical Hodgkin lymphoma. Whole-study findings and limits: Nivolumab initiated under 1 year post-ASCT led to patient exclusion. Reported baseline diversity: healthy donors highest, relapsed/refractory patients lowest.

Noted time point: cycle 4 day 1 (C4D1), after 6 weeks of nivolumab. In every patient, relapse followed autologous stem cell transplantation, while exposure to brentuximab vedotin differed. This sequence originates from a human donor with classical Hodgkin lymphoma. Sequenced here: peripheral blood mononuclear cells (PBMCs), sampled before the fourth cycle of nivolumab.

The DNA for the CDR3 is TGTGCCAGCACCCGACATGGGATTGGAGAGACCCAGTACTTC. Its protein is CASTRHGIGETQYF. The chain is built from TRBV27 and TRBJ2-5; D call uncertain. V gave up 7 bases and J gave up 4 bases, with 16 bases separating them. The CDR3 extends over 14 amino acids. Germline CDR1 is MNHEY and CDR2 is SMNVEV (reference sequence).